This TCR beta chain comes out of a study of shared clonotypes between healthy human individuals. Libraries were prepared by immunoSEQ multiplex PCR; TCRdb keeps only in-frame clonotypes and omits some of them. The sample holds about 1.5 million clones; roughly 96% are singletons and the top ten take approximately 1.2%. Researchers partitioned CD4+ cells into CD45RA+ naive and CD45RA-negative memory subsets. The V gene lost 4 bases and the J gene lost 16 bases, with 14 bases spanning the gap. The CDR3 is 11 amino acids. The germline CDR1 and CDR2 sequences are MDHEN and SYDVKM. Sequencing used naive CD4+ T cells sorted from blood. Described subset: CD45RA+ positively selected. The source of this sequence is a man younger than 40 in good health. The J gene is TRBJ2-1, the V gene TRBV28; TRBD2 might be the D (5 bases). This CDR3 reads CASSSPGSVFF. CDR3 bases: TGTGCCAGCAGTTCCCCTGGGAGTGTCTTCTTC.